Following are 28 T cell receptor beta chains from one sample sequenced in a study of cytotoxic CD8 clonotypes in ibrutinib-treated CLL. Sequencing was performed with immunoSEQ multiplex PCR; in TCRdb, only in-frame clones are kept and a portion is missing. The repertoire holds some 65,000 clones, 57% seen once, with 14% to 15% in the top ten. The sequencing used PBMCs, collected after 12 months of ibrutinib treatment. Receptors were obtained from a human donor with chronic lymphocytic leukemia.

A few counts support this clone. V and J are TRBV30 and TRBJ2-7; D call uncertain. CDR1 GTSNPN and CDR2 SVGIG come from the germline V gene (reference sequence). Trimming shortened V by 5 bases and J by 0 bases, and 5 bases separated the two germline ends. This CDR3 spans 11 amino acids. The CDR3, as DNA: TGTGCCTGGGCTACCTCCTACGAGCAGTACTTC. This sequence encodes CAWATSYEQYF.

The J gene is TRBJ1-4, the V gene TRBV19; 7 bases line up with TRBD1. CDR3 length equals 13 residues. Germline CDR1 and CDR2: LNHDA and SQIVND (reference sequence). The V and J ends lost 9 bases and 5 bases, in that order; junction bases with no gene match: 6. The CDR3 sequence: CASAGTANEKLFF. The DNA of the CDR3 is TGTGCCAGCGCCGGGACAGCGAATGAAAAACTGTTTTTT.

The V gene is TRBV5-1, the J gene TRBJ1-2, with D possibly matching TRBD1 (6 bases). CDR1 and CDR2 from the germline V gene are SGHRS and YFSETQ. The length of the CDR3 is 17 residues. V gave up 4 bases and J gave up 2 bases, with 21 bases separating them. The DNA for the CDR3 is TGCGCCAGCAGCCAGATATTTTCGGGACATAGAAACTATGGCTACACCTTC. It specifies CASSQIFSGHRNYGYTF.

The rearrangement links TRBV27 to TRBJ2-2; D is unclear. CDR3 size: 15 residues. V was clipped by 2 bases and J by 3 bases, with 10 bases between them. CDR1 MNHEY and CDR2 SMNVEV come from the germline V gene (reference sequence). The DNA for the CDR3 is TGTGCCAGCAGTTTAAGGCTTCCCTACACCGGGGAGCTGTTTTTT. Protein sequence: CASSLRLPYTGELFF.

J is TRBJ2-5 and V is TRBV7-6; unclear D gene. Looked up from germline, CDR1 is SGHVS and CDR2 is FNYEAQ. V was cut by 5 bases and J by 4 bases, with 8 bases left in between. The CDR3 has 12 amino acids. The CDR3 DNA sequence: TGTGCCAGCAGCCGAGAAGGAGAGACCCAGTACTTC. Translation: CASSREGETQYF.

This chain joins TRBV5-6 and TRBJ1-2; the match to TRBD1 covers 8 bases. CDR3 length equals 15 residues. V was clipped by 4 bases and J by 4 bases; unmatched bases: 9. The germline gives CDR1 SGHDT, CDR2 YYEEEE. The CDR3 coding sequence is TGTGCCAGCAGCCGCAGTGGACAGGGAGTCTATGGCTACACCTTC. Amino acids: CASSRSGQGVYGYTF.

This clone was observed a few times. The rearrangement joins TRBV6-1 to TRBJ2-7; TRBD1 matches 7 bases. The V and J ends lost 4 bases and 9 bases, in that order; junction bases with no gene match: 18. This CDR3 region has 16 residues. Looked up from germline, CDR1 is MNHNS and CDR2 is SASEGT. The CDR3 loop reads CASSAIPTGYPDRQYF. The CDR3 DNA is TGTGCCAGCAGTGCAATCCCGACAGGGTATCCCGATCGGCAGTACTTC.

The chain joins TRBV5-6 to TRBJ1-2, with 8 positions matching TRBD1. Germline values: CDR1 SGHDT, CDR2 YYEEEE. This CDR3 region has 16 residues. Trimming removed 2 bases from V and 6 bases from J; junction bases left unmatched: 12. CDR3 sequence reads: CASSFGPDREGDGYTF. The CDR3 DNA reads TGTGCCAGCAGCTTCGGCCCGGACAGGGAAGGGGATGGCTACACCTTC.

The rearrangement joins TRBV7-9 to TRBJ2-7, with 12 bases fitting TRBD2. The ends lost 1 base at V and 5 bases at J; junction bases unmatched: 6. The CDR3 is 16 residues long. The germline V gene encodes CDR1 SEHNR and CDR2 FQNEAQ (reference sequence). CDR3: CASSLERTSGNDEQYF. The CDR3 DNA follows: TGTGCCAGCAGCTTAGAAAGGACTAGCGGGAACGACGAGCAGTACTTC.

This chain links TRBV6-4 with TRBJ1-5, with TRBD1 as a possible D gene (5 bases). Germline assignment: CDR1 MRHNA and CDR2 SNTAGT. Trimming removed 8 bases at V and 1 base at J, with 15 bases between. This CDR3 is built from 15 residues. Here the CDR3 reads CASSLVSGSNQPQHF. Here the CDR3 DNA reads TGTGCCAGCTCCCTAGTTTCAGGGAGCAATCAGCCCCAGCATTTT.

J is TRBJ2-2 and V is TRBV5-1; D ambiguous. CDR3 length: 16 amino acids. Trimming removed 2 bases from V and 4 bases from J, with 15 bases in between. Germline V gives CDR1 SGHRS, CDR2 YFSETQ. The CDR3 spells CASSLGRALTTGELFF. The CDR3, as DNA: TGCGCCAGCAGCTTAGGCCGGGCCCTAACCACCGGGGAGCTGTTTTTT.

This clone was found many times. This rearrangement joins TRBV19 to TRBJ2-4; 7 bases fit TRBD1. The CDR3 covers 15 residues. V shed 6 bases and J 2 bases; nucleotides not matched to a gene: 7. The V gene's germline CDR1 is LNHDA and CDR2 SQIVND (reference sequence). The CDR3, as DNA: TGTGCCAGTAGCACGACAGGGACCACCAAAAACATTCAGTACTTC. Amino acids: CASSTTGTTKNIQYF.

The V gene is TRBV25-1, the J gene TRBJ1-1; D gene unclear. Germline CDR1 MGHDK, CDR2 SYGVNS. This CDR3 is 13 amino acids long. Trimming left V 6 bases short and J 1 base short, with 9 bases between. CDR3 nucleotides: TGTGCCAGCAGAAGGGCCTCGAACACTGAAGCTTTCTTT. Its translation is CASRRASNTEAFF.

This clone was observed a few times. V gene TRBV29-1 combines with J gene TRBJ2-5; 9 bases map to TRBD1. The J segment lost 7 bases and the V segment lost 3 bases, leaving 9 bases of the junction unmatched. There are 14 residues in the CDR3. CDR1 SQVTM and CDR2 ANQGSEA come from the germline V gene. CDR3 nucleotides: TGCAGCGTTGATTCGGGACAGGGACTTTGGACCCAGTACTTC. Amino acids: CSVDSGQGLWTQYF.

The chain combines TRBV28 with TRBJ1-5; no clear D. The V end was cut by 6 bases, the J end by 5 bases, with 5 bases between. CDR3 length equals 11 residues. CDR1 and CDR2 (germline): MDHEN, SYDVKM. The CDR3 nucleotides read TGTGCCAGCAGGAAATATCAGCCCCAGCATTTT. It encodes CASRKYQPQHF.

Ten or more counts support this clone. The rearrangement joins TRBV7-2 to TRBJ2-3; possibly TRBD1 for D (6 bases). The length of the CDR3 is 15 residues. Germline assignment: CDR1 SGHTA and CDR2 FQGNSA. The ends were cut back, 5 bases at V and 5 bases at J, with 17 bases in the middle. CDR3 in amino acids: CASSDGAGAGDTQYF. DNA for the CDR3: TGTGCCAGCAGCGACGGGGCAGGGGCTGGAGATACGCAGTATTTT. The full variable domain, completed using reference TRBV7-2 and TRBJ2-3, is GAGVSQSPSNKVTEKGKDVELRCDPISGHTALYWYRQSLGQGLEFLIYFQGNSAPDKSGLPSDRFSAERTGGSVSTLTIQRTQQEDSAVYLCASSDGAGAGDTQYFGPGTRLTVL.

This clone was seen more than once but under ten times. The genes are TRBV4-1 and TRBJ1-2, with D unclear. With 1 base removed from V and 8 bases from J, the gap between germline ends came to 8 bases. CDR1 is MGHRA and CDR2 is YSYEKL in the germline V gene. CDR3 length: 12 residues. For the CDR3, the DNA is TGCGCCAGCAGCCAAGGGCAATTAGGCTACACCTTC. It specifies CASSQGQLGYTF.

The chain joins TRBV6-1 to TRBJ1-2, with TRBD1 identical over 11 bases. The CDR3 contains 15 residues. Germline trimming cut 4 bases from V and 7 bases from J; bases unmatched to any gene: 8. The germline V gene encodes CDR1 MNHNS and CDR2 SASEGT. The CDR3 reads CASSVEDRGRSGYTF. In DNA form, the CDR3 reads TGTGCCAGCAGTGTAGAGGACAGGGGGCGTAGTGGCTACACCTTC.

CDR3 residues: CASSPALGTPLHF. The CDR3 DNA reads TGTGCCAGCAGCCCGGCCCTTGGTACACCCCTCCACTTT. This sequence joins TRBV5-4 and TRBJ1-6; D is unclear. Trimming took 4 bases from V and 11 from J, leaving 13 bases between them. CDR1 and CDR2 (germline): SGHNT, YYREEE (reference sequence). This CDR3 has 13 residues.

This chain joins TRBV5-4 and TRBJ2-2; D is unresolved. V was pared by 5 bases and J by 5 bases, with 7 bases between. The CDR3 consists of 12 residues. The V gene's germline CDR1 is SGHNT and CDR2 YYREEE (reference sequence). The CDR3 reads CASSFPTGELFF. In DNA, the CDR3 is TGTGCCAGCAGTTTCCCTACCGGGGAGCTGTTTTTT.

The CDR3 spells CASSSGPGGSYGYTF. The CDR3 coding sequence is TGTGCCAGTAGTTCCGGCCCGGGAGGGAGCTATGGCTACACCTTC. The V call is TRBV19, the J call TRBJ1-2, with D uncertain. Germline CDR1 and CDR2: LNHDA and SQIVND (reference sequence). Trimming took 5 bases from V and 4 from J, leaving 17 bases between them. The CDR3 contains 15 residues.

The chain's CDR3 is CATRGGAGNTIYF. The CDR3 DNA reads as TGTGCCACCCGAGGGGGCGCCGGAAACACCATATATTTT. J is TRBJ1-3 and V is TRBV6-1, with 7 positions matching TRBD1. With 10 bases clipped from V and 4 bases from J, the junction kept 7 bases outside the gene matches. The germline V gene encodes CDR1 MNHNS and CDR2 SASEGT. This CDR3 is built from 13 residues.

The CDR3 nucleotides are TGCAGTGCTAGACGAACTGAAGCTTTCTTT. Amino acids: CSARRTEAFF. V gene TRBV20-1 combines with J gene TRBJ1-1; D remains unclear. The CDR3 runs to 10 residues. The V end lost 2 bases, the J end lost 5 bases, and 3 bases lay between the germline ends. Per germline, CDR1 DFQATT and CDR2 SNEGSKA (reference sequence).

The rearrangement uses TRBV18 and TRBJ2-1; no firm D call. Trimming left V 2 bases short and J 12 bases short, with 8 bases between. In germline, CDR1 is KGHSH, CDR2 LQKENI. This CDR3 comprises 11 residues. CDR3: CASSPTGGQFF. CDR3 in DNA: TGTGCCAGCTCACCAACGGGCGGGCAGTTCTTC. The full variable domain, with the rest looked up from reference TRBV18 and TRBJ2-1, is NAGVMQNPRHLVRRRGQEARLRCSPMKGHSHVYWYRQLPEEGLKFMVYLQKENIIDESGMPKERFSAEFPKEGPSILRIQQVVRGDSAAYFCASSPTGGQFFGPGTRLTVL.

The chain carries TRBV9 and TRBJ2-3; D gene ambiguous. Germline assignment: CDR1 SGDLS and CDR2 YYNGEE. V lost 1 base and J lost 0, with 6 bases in between. CDR3 length: 14 amino acids. CDR3 nucleotides: TGTGCCAGCAGCGTATCCCCAAGCACAGATACGCAGTATTTT. It codes for CASSVSPSTDTQYF.

This clone was counted only a few times. J is TRBJ2-3 and V is TRBV18, with a weak D call TRBD1 (5 bases). The CDR3 covers 14 residues. Deletions cut 2 bases from V and 1 base from J, with 7 bases between. CDR1 and CDR2 (germline): KGHSH, LQKENI. CDR3 loop: CASSPLQGTDTQYF. The DNA for the CDR3 is TGTGCCAGCTCACCATTACAGGGCACAGATACGCAGTATTTT.

This clone was counted a few times. The rearrangement joins TRBV30 to TRBJ1-1; D may be TRBD1 (6 bases). The CDR3 has 14 amino acids. CDR1 is GTSNPN, CDR2 SVGIG, per germline (reference sequence). Trimming stripped 0 bases from V and 7 bases from J, with 15 bases between. The CDR3 region has the DNA TGTGCCTGGAGTGTTGGGGGGGCGCAGGGTGAAGCTTTCTTT. It yields the protein CAWSVGGAQGEAFF.

The V and J genes are TRBV7-8 and TRBJ1-2; the D is unclear. Germline V gene data show CDR1 as SGHVS and CDR2 as FQNEAQ. CDR3 length: 13 amino acids. The ends were cut back, 5 bases at V and 6 bases at J, with 13 bases in the middle. DNA of the CDR3: TGTGCCAGCAGCCGGACCTACGGGCATGGCTACACCTTC. This codes for CASSRTYGHGYTF.